This TCR beta chain was identified during a study of cytomegalovirus exposure and HLA in healthy donors. At the level of the study: A previous analysis identified around 120 million unique TCR beta sequences derived from some 200 million T cells.

The table lists this clone with a few counts. The PCR made use of 60 Vbeta and 13 Jbeta primers. TCRdb's copy holds only in-frame clones and misses some; the assay was immunoSEQ multiplex PCR. The sample shows under 200,000 clones, around 80% of them seen only once. Germline CDR1 MNHEY, CDR2 SMNVEV (reference sequence). V was shortened by 6 bases and J by 0 bases, with 14 bases between the two germline ends. The CDR3 consists of 15 residues. This chain joins TRBV27 and TRBJ1-2; D remains unclear. The clonotype originates from a girl aged 5-17 years in good health and CMV-seropositive. Sequences were obtained from PBMCs. CDR3 sequence reads: CASRYAGHTNYGYTF. The CDR3 bases are TGTGCCAGCAGGTATGCAGGCCATACTAACTATGGCTACACCTTC.